The rows below give T cell receptor beta chains drawn from one sample of a study of blood T cell repertoires in COVID-19. Sequenced by immunoSEQ multiplex PCR; TCRdb stores in-frame clones only, minus some. The sample includes approximately 360,000 clones, approximately 88% seen only once; the top ten take more than 0.95%. Sequencing was carried out using peripheral blood. The origin of the receptors is a man in his forties with acute or convalescent COVID-19. Each CDR3 is given with its conserved first and last residue. Each record gives: J gene, clone size, V gene, D gene, CDR3 protein, CDR3 DNA. A D gene is named only where the DNA matches it firmly. Expanded clones are given a class, and other clones once, few, many or no size at all.

TRBJ2-2 . TRBV5-4 . CASSYRAGGTGELFF TGTGCCAGCAGCTATCGAGCGGGTGGCACCGGGGAGCTGTTTTTT
TRBJ2-7 . TRBV6-6 . CASSYWDGGAQEQYF TGTGCCAGCAGTTACTGGGACGGAGGGGCCCAGGAGCAGTACTTC
TRBJ2-5 . TRBV15 . CATSRDRGETQYF TGTGCCACCAGCAGAGATCGAGGAGAGACCCAGTACTTC
TRBJ1-2 . TRBV5-6 . CASSLKPSGRGEGYTF TGTGCCAGCAGCTTGAAACCCAGCGGCCGCGGCGAAGGCTACACCTTC
TRBJ1-6 . TRBV24-1 . CAISQGNSPLHF TGTGCGATATCGCAGGGAAATTCACCCCTCCACTTT
TRBJ2-1 . TRBV10-3 TRBD2 CAISRSRASGGSNEQFF TGTGCCATCAGTCGTAGCCGGGCCTCGGGAGGCTCAAATGAGCAGTTCTTC
TRBJ2-1 . TRBV24-1 TRBD1 CATSDPLIDRGQQFF TGTGCCACCAGTGACCCTCTCATTGACAGGGGCCAGCAGTTCTTC
TRBJ2-7 once TRBV2 . CASLKGRGGRYEQYF TGTGCCAGCTTGAAAGGACGCGGGGGCCGGTACGAGCAGTACTTC
TRBJ1-2 . TRBV5-1 . CASSPRGQTSYGYTF TGCGCCAGCAGCCCCCGAGGACAGACTTCCTATGGCTACACCTTC
TRBJ1-5 . TRBV30 . CAWSVRRGNSNQPQHF TGTGCCTGGAGTGTTCGACGGGGAAATAGCAATCAGCCCCAGCATTTT
TRBJ2-6 . TRBV11-1 . CASSLRTVSGANVLTF TGTGCCAGCAGCTTAAGAACAGTCTCTGGGGCCAACGTCCTGACTTTC
TRBJ1-4 . TRBV15 TRBD1 CATSRGGQGREKLFF TGTGCCACCAGCAGAGGGGGACAGGGGAGAGAAAAACTGTTTTTT
TRBJ1-2 . TRBV28 TRBD1 CASSSLQGADGYTF TGTGCCAGCAGTTCTCTACAGGGGGCAGATGGCTACACCTTC
TRBJ2-2 . TRBV9 . CASSVEEGRNTGELFF TGTGCCAGCAGCGTAGAGGAGGGCCGGAACACCGGGGAGCTGTTTTTT
TRBJ2-2 . TRBV5-4 . CASSLEQGNTGELFF TGTGCCAGCAGCTTAGAACAGGGAAACACCGGGGAGCTGTTTTTT
TRBJ2-1 . TRBV12-3/TRBV12-4 . CASTRDSYNEQFF TGTGCCAGCACCCGGGATTCCTACAATGAGCAGTTCTTC
TRBJ1-4 . TRBV2 TRBD1 CASSTTGVREKLFF TGTGCCAGCAGTACAACAGGGGTCAGGGAAAAACTGTTTTTT
TRBJ2-5 . TRBV6-2/TRBV6-3 TRBD1 CASSEGTGAQETQYF TGTGCCAGCAGCGAAGGGACAGGGGCACAAGAGACCCAGTACTTC
TRBJ1-1 . TRBV5-1 TRBD1 CASSSTGGSWGEAFF TGCGCCAGCAGCTCGACAGGGGGGAGCTGGGGAGAAGCTTTCTTT
TRBJ1-1 . TRBV7-9 . CASSLRGGSGTEAFF TGTGCCAGCAGCCTGCGTGGTGGGTCAGGGACTGAAGCTTTCTTT
TRBJ1-3 . TRBV12-3/TRBV12-4 . CAGGNSGNTIYF TGTGCCGGGGGGAACTCCGGAAACACCATATATTTT
TRBJ2-7 . TRBV28 . CASSLSMGGAHEQYF TGTGCCAGCAGTTTATCCATGGGGGGGGCCCACGAGCAGTACTTC
TRBJ1-2 . TRBV2 TRBD1 CASKDRPNYGYTF TGTGCCAGCAAGGACAGGCCGAACTATGGCTACACCTTC
TRBJ2-7 . TRBV2 . CASSEGQGTIYEQYF TGTGCCAGCAGTGAAGGGCAGGGAACCATCTACGAGCAGTACTTC
TRBJ2-2 . TRBV2 . CASTPISSTGELFF TGTGCCAGCACCCCGATAAGCTCCACCGGGGAGCTGTTTTTT
TRBJ2-3 . TRBV10-2 . CASAAVSGDTQYF TGCGCCAGCGCGGCGGTTTCCGGAGATACGCAGTATTTT
TRBJ2-2 . TRBV6-5 TRBD1 CASSSPGQVNTGELFF TGTGCCAGCAGTTCTCCGGGACAGGTGAACACCGGGGAGCTGTTTTTT
TRBJ2-3 . TRBV2 . CASTRDSDTDTQYF TGTGCCAGCACTCGGGACTCAGACACAGATACGCAGTATTTT
TRBJ2-5 . TRBV19 TRBD1 CASSTQGEKTQYF TGTGCCAGTAGCACACAGGGGGAAAAGACCCAGTACTTC
TRBJ1-2 . TRBV15 TRBD1 CATSRDLGKRQGGRGYTF TGTGCCACCAGCAGAGACCTGGGAAAAAGACAGGGGGGTCGTGGCTACACCTTC
TRBJ1-2 . TRBV29-1 TRBD1 CSVEGRQGAGYGYTF TGCAGCGTTGAAGGTCGGCAGGGGGCAGGCTATGGCTACACCTTC
TRBJ1-2 . TRBV28 . CACDGANYGYTF TGTGCCTGCGATGGGGCAAACTATGGCTACACCTTC